The 16 T cell receptor beta chains below were found in one sample sequenced in a study of shared clonotypes between healthy human individuals. Assay used: immunoSEQ multiplex PCR; TCRdb lists only in-frame clones, some missing. The data hold some 2,000,000 clones, with around 95% observed a single time. Sequences were obtained from naive CD4+ T cells sorted from blood. Indicated subset: CD45RA+ positively selected. These receptors originate from a man aged 18 to 35 in good health.

The genes are TRBV29-1 and TRBJ1-1, with D perhaps matching TRBD1 (6 bases). Germline assignment: CDR1 SQVTM and CDR2 ANQGSEA. The CDR3 totals 13 residues. The V end was cut by 5 bases, the J end by 0 bases, with 10 bases between. In nucleotides, the CDR3 is TGCAGCGTTTCGGACAGCATGAACACTGAAGCTTTCTTT. This encodes CSVSDSMNTEAFF.

J is TRBJ2-2 and V is TRBV28; no clear D gene. The CDR3 runs 15 residues. The V end lost 2 bases, the J end lost 0 bases, and 7 bases lay between the germline ends. CDR1 is MDHEN, CDR2 SYDVKM, per germline. CDR3: CASSLGSPNTGELFF. The CDR3 region has the DNA TGTGCCAGCAGTTTAGGGTCCCCGAACACCGGGGAGCTGTTTTTT.

Remarks on this clone: Other DNA sequences from this sample encode an identical CDR3 as well. The chain couples TRBV7-2 to TRBJ2-7; unclear D gene. This CDR3 region has 11 residues. Trimming removed 3 bases at V and 2 bases at J, with 2 bases between. Germline CDR1 and CDR2: SGHTA and FQGNSA. CDR3 in amino acids: CASSFAYEQYF. The CDR3 bases are TGTGCCAGCAGCTTCGCCTACGAGCAGTACTTC.

The V gene is TRBV7-2, the J gene TRBJ2-7; 8 bases line up with TRBD1. Per the germline V gene, CDR1 is SGHTA and CDR2 is FQGNSA. The V gene end was trimmed by 5 bases and the J gene end by 0 bases; junction bases not matched to a gene: 12. The CDR3 loop spans 17 amino acids. The CDR3 region is CASSRPQQGQDSYEQYF. CDR3 coding DNA: TGTGCCAGCAGCCGGCCTCAACAGGGACAGGACTCCTACGAGCAGTACTTC.

Only one count was recorded for this clone. This chain links TRBV2 with TRBJ2-5, with D maybe TRBD2 (6 bases). Per germline, CDR1 SNHLY and CDR2 FYNNEI. Trimming cost V 6 bases and J 2 bases, with 10 bases left between them. There are 13 residues in the CDR3. This chain's CDR3 is CASRGGQQETQYF. The CDR3 DNA follows: TGTGCCAGCAGGGGAGGACAACAAGAGACCCAGTACTTC.

This clone has just one count. This chain uses TRBV7-9 with TRBJ2-1, with 8 bases matching TRBD2. The CDR3 contains 15 residues. V lost 4 bases, J lost 5 bases, and 7 bases stayed unmatched. Germline V CDR1 and CDR2: SEHNR, FQNEAQ (reference sequence). Written as DNA, the CDR3 is TGTGCCAGCAGCTCCGCCGGGACTAGAAACAATGAGCAGTTCTTC. Amino acids: CASSSAGTRNNEQFF.

A remark on this clone: The sample contains more than one DNA sequence encoding this CDR3. The chain joins TRBV7-9 to TRBJ2-5; 12 bases agree with TRBD2. After removal of 5 bases from V and 5 bases from J, the junction contained 6 bases not matched to a gene. The germline CDR1 and CDR2 sequences are SEHNR and FQNEAQ (reference sequence). This CDR3 is built from 15 residues. This CDR3 reads CASSIRLAGAETQYF. The CDR3 DNA reads TGTGCCAGCAGCATTCGACTAGCGGGGGCGGAGACCCAGTACTTC.

Turning to this clone: This sample also contains other DNA sequences that code for the same CDR3. V usage is TRBV5-4 and J usage is TRBJ2-7, with a weak D call TRBD1 (6 bases). V lost 3 bases and J lost 0, with 10 bases in between. Germline V gives CDR1 SGHNT, CDR2 YYREEE (reference sequence). The CDR3 covers 14 residues. This CDR3 is CASSSTGTSYEQYF. The CDR3 coding sequence is TGTGCCAGCAGCTCCACAGGGACCTCCTACGAGCAGTACTTC.

The chain links TRBV10-2 to TRBJ2-3; 8 positions agree with TRBD1. The CDR3 spans 13 residues. The V segment lost 6 bases and the J segment 2 bases; nucleotides outside the gene matches: 1. The germline V gene encodes CDR1 WSHSY and CDR2 SAAADI. CDR3 coding DNA: TGCGCCAGCAGGCAGGGGGCCACAGATACGCAGTATTTT. Translated: CASRQGATDTQYF.

The count of this clone is one. Other DNA sequences in the sample encode the same CDR3. This chain connects TRBV10-3 to TRBJ2-3; D is possibly TRBD1 or TRBD2 (5 bases each). The CDR3 runs 12 residues. The ends were cut back, 6 bases at V and 3 bases at J, with 7 bases in the middle. Germline values: CDR1 ENHRY, CDR2 SYGVKD. The CDR3 loop is CAISGATDTQYF. In DNA, the CDR3 is TGTGCCATCAGCGGGGCGACAGATACGCAGTATTTT.

The V and J genes are TRBV2 and TRBJ2-2, with 10 bases aligning to TRBD2. Germline V gene data show CDR1 as SNHLY and CDR2 as FYNNEI. There are 15 residues in the CDR3. V lost 6 bases to trimming and J lost 2 bases; unmatched junction nucleotides: 3. The chain's CDR3 is CASRLAGVNTGELFF. In DNA form, the CDR3 reads TGTGCCAGCAGGCTAGCGGGGGTCAACACCGGGGAGCTGTTTTTT.

The genes are TRBV29-1 and TRBJ2-1; 11 nucleotides agree with TRBD2. V lost 3 bases to trimming and J lost 9 bases; unmatched junction nucleotides: 7. CDR3 length equals 14 residues. CDR1 SQVTM and CDR2 ANQGSEA come from the germline V gene. For the CDR3, the DNA is TGCAGCGTTGAGCGGCTAGCGGGAGGCGGTGAGCAGTTCTTC. Translated: CSVERLAGGGEQFF.

The chain combines TRBV30 with TRBJ1-6; D remains ambiguous. Germline lookup yields CDR1 GTSNPN and CDR2 SVGIG (reference sequence). The V gene lost 1 base and the J gene lost 10 bases, with 8 bases spanning the gap. The CDR3 is made up of 12 amino acids. The CDR3 loop reads CAWSERESPLHF. The CDR3 nucleotides are TGTGCCTGGAGTGAAAGAGAATCACCCCTCCACTTT. The full variable domain, completed using reference TRBV30 and TRBJ1-6, is SQTIHQWPATLVQPVGSPLSLECTVEGTSNPNLYWYRQAAGRGLQLLFYSVGIGQISSEVPQNLSASRPQDRQFILSSKKLLLSDSGFYLCAWSERESPLHFGNGTRLTVT.

The chain combines TRBV10-3 with TRBJ2-3, with D uncertain. CDR1 and CDR2 from the germline V gene are ENHRY and SYGVKD. The ends were cut back, 6 bases at V and 0 bases at J, with 10 bases in the middle. The CDR3 loop spans 14 amino acids. This CDR3 reads CAIRSNPSTDTQYF. CDR3 bases: TGTGCCATCAGGTCTAATCCTAGCACAGATACGCAGTATTTT.

The gene calls are TRBV5-1 and TRBJ2-2, with TRBD1 matching over 7 bases. The length of the CDR3 is 15 residues. The trim removed 4 bases at V and 1 base at J, leaving 4 bases unmatched. Germline CDR1 reads SGHRS; CDR2 reads YFSETQ. CDR3 in DNA: TGCGCCAGCAGCCCCTACAGGGGGAACACCGGGGAGCTGTTTTTT. As protein: CASSPYRGNTGELFF.

The rearrangement joins TRBV11-2 to TRBJ2-2; D remains ambiguous. The CDR3 totals 14 residues. V was trimmed by 7 bases and J by 0 bases, leaving 9 bases between them. Germline V CDR1 and CDR2: SGHAT, FQNNGV. The CDR3 coding sequence is TGTGCCAGCACTAGGGATCCGAACACCGGGGAGCTGTTTTTT. It translates to CASTRDPNTGELFF.